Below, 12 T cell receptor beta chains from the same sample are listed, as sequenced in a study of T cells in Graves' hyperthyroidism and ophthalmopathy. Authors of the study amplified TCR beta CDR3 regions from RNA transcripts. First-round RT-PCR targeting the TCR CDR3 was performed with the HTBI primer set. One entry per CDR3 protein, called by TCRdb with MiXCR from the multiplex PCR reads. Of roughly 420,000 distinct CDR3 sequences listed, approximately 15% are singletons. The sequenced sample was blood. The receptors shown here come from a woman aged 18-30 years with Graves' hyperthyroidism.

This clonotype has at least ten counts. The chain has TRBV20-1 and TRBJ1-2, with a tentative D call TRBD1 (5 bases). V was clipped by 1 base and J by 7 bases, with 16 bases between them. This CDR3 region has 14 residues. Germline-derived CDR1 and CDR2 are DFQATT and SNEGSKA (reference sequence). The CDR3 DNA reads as TGCAGTGCTAGAGCAAGGGAGGGGCGTAGTGGCTACACCTTC. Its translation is CSARAREGRSGYTF.

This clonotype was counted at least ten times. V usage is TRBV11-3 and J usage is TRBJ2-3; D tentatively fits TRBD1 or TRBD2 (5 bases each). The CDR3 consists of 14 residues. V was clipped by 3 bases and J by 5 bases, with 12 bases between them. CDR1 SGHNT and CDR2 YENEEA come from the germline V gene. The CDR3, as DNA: TGTGCCAGCAGCTTGGGCAGGGAGTTAGATACGCAGTATTTT. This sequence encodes CASSLGRELDTQYF.

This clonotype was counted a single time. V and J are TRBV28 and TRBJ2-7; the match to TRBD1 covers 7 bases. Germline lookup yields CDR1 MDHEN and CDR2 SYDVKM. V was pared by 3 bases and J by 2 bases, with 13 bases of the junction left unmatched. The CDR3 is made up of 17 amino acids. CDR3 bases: TGTGCCAGCAGTTTTCGTCGGGACAGCCTCCAAACCTACGAGCAGTACTTC. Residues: CASSFRRDSLQTYEQYF.

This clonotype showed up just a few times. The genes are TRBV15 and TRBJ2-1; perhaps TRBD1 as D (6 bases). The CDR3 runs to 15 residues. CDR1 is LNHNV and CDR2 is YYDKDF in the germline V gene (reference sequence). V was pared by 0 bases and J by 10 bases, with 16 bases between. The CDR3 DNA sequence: TGTGCCACCAGCAGAGACCCGGGACAACGTACGGAGCAGTTCTTC. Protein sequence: CATSRDPGQRTEQFF.

DNA of the CDR3: TGTGCCAGCAGCTTGGGACAGGGGGCGAACACCGGGGAGCTGTTTTTT. Translated, it gives CASSLGQGANTGELFF. The chain joins TRBV7-2 to TRBJ2-2; 11 positions agree with TRBD1. The CDR3 has 16 residues. In germline, CDR1 is SGHTA, CDR2 FQGNSA. V lost 3 bases to trimming and J lost 0 bases; unmatched junction nucleotides: 0.

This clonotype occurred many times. CDR3 loop: CASSLDRAGERRGTQYF. CDR3 coding DNA: TGTGCCAGCAGCTTAGATCGAGCGGGAGAACGGCGGGGGACCCAGTACTTC. This chain uses TRBV7-9 with TRBJ2-5; 8 nucleotides line up with TRBD2. Germline CDR1 and CDR2: SEHNR and FQNEAQ (reference sequence). CDR3 length equals 17 residues. J lost 7 bases, V lost 1 base, and 14 bases had no gene match.

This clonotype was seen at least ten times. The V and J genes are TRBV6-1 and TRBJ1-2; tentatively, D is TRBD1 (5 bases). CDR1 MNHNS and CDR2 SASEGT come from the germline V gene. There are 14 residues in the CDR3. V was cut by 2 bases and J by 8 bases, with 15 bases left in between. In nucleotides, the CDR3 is TGTGCCAGCAGTGAATGGAGGCAGGGTAGCGGCTACACCTTC. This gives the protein CASSEWRQGSGYTF.

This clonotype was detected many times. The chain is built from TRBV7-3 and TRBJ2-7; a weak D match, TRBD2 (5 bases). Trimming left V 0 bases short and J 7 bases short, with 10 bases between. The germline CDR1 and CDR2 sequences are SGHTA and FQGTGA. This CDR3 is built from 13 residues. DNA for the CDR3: TGTGCCAGCAGCTTAACTACCCGAGGGGAGCAGTACTTC. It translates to CASSLTTRGEQYF. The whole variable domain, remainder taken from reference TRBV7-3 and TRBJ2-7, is GAGVSQTPSNKVTEKGKYVELRCDPISGHTALYWYRQSLGQGPEFLIYFQGTGAADDSGLPNDRFFAVRPEGSVSTLKIQRTERGDSAVYLCASSLTTRGEQYFGPGTRLTVT.

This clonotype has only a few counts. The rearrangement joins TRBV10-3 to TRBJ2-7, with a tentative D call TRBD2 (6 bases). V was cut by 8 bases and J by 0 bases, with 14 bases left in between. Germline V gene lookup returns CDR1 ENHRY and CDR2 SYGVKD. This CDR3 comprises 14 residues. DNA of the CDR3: TGTGCCATCGCCAATGGGGGGAGCTCCTACGAGCAGTACTTC. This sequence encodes CAIANGGSSYEQYF.

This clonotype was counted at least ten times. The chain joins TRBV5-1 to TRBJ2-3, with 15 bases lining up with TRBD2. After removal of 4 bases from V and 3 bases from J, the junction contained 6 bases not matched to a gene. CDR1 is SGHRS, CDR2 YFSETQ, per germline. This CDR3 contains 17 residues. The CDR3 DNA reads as TGCGCCAGCAGCACGGGACTAGCGGGAGGAAGTACAGATACGCAGTATTTT. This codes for CASSTGLAGGSTDTQYF.

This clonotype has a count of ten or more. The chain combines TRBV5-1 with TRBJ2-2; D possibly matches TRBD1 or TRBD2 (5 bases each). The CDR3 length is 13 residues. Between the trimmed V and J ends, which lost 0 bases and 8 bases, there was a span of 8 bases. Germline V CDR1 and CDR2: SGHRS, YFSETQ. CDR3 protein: CASSLAGRGELFF. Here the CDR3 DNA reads TGCGCCAGCAGCTTGGCAGGGAGAGGGGAGCTGTTTTTT. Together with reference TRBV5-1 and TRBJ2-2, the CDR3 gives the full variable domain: KAGVTQTPRYLIKTRGQQVTLSCSPISGHRSVSWYQQTPGQGLQFLFEYFSETQRNKGNFPGRFSGRQFSNSRSEMNVSTLELGDSALYLCASSLAGRGELFFGEGSRLTVL.

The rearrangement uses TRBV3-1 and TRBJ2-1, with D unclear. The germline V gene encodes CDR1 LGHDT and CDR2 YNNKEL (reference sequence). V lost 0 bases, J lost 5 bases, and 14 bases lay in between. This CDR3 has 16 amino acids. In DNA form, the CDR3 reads TGTGCCAGCAGCCAAGATTTAACGGTTTCTAACAATGAGCAGTTCTTC. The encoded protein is CASSQDLTVSNNEQFF.